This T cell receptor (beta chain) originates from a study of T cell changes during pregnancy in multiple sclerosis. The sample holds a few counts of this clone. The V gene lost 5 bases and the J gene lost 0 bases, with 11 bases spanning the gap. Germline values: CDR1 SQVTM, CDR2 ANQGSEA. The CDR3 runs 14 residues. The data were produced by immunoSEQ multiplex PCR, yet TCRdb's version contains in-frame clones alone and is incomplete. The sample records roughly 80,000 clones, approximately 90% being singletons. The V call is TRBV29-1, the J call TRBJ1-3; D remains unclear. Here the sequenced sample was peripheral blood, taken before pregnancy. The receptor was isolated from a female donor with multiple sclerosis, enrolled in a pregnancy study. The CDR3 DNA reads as TGCAGCGTTACCCCCCACAGCTCTGGAAACACCATATATTTT. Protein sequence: CSVTPHSSGNTIYF.